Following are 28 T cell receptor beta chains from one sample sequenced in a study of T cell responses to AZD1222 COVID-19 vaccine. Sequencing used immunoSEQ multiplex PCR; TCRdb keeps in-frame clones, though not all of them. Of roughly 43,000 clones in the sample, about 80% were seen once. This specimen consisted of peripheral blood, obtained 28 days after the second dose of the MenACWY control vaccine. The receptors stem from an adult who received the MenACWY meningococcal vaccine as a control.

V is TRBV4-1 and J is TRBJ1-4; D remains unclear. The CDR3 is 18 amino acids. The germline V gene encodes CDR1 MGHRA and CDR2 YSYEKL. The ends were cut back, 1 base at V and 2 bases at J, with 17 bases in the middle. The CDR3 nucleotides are TGCGCCAGCAGCCAAGGGCCGCTGGGGAGAAGGACTAATGAAAAACTGTTTTTT. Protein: CASSQGPLGRRTNEKLFF.

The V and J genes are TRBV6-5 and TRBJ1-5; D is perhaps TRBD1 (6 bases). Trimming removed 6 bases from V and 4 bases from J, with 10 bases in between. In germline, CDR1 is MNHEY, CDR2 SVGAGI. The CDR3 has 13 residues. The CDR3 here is CASSKQGNQPQHF. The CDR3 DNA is TGTGCCAGCAGCAAACAGGGAAATCAGCCCCAGCATTTT.

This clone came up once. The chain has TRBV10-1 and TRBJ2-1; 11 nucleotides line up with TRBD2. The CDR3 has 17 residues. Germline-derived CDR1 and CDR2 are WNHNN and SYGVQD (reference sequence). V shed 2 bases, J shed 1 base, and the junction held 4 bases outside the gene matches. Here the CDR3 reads CASSETASGRSYNEQFF. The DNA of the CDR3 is TGCGCCAGCAGTGAGACCGCTAGCGGGAGGTCCTACAATGAGCAGTTCTTC.

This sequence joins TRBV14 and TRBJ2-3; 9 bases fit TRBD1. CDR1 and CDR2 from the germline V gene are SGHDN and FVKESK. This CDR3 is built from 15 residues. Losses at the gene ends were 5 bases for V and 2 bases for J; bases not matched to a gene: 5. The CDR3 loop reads CASSFGTGYTDTQYF. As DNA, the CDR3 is TGTGCCAGCAGCTTCGGGACAGGGTACACAGATACGCAGTATTTT.

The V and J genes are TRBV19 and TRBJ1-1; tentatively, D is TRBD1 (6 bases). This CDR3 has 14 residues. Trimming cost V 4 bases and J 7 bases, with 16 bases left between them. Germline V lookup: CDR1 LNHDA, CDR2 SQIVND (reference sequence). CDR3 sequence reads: CASSSYRVGDEAFF. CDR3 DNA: TGTGCCAGTAGTAGCTACAGGGTGGGGGATGAAGCTTTCTTT.

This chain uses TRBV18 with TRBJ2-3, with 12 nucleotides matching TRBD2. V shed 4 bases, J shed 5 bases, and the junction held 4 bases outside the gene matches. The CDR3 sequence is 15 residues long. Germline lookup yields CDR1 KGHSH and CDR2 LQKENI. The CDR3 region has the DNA TGTGCCAGCTCACTTGCACTAGCGGGAGGAGATACGCAGTATTTT. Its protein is CASSLALAGGDTQYF.

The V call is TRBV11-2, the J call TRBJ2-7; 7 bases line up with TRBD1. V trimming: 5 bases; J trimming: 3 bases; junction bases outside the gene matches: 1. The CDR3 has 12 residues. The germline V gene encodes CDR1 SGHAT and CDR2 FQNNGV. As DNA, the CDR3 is TGTGCCAGCAGCAGACAGGGCTACGAGCAGTACTTC. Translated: CASSRQGYEQYF.

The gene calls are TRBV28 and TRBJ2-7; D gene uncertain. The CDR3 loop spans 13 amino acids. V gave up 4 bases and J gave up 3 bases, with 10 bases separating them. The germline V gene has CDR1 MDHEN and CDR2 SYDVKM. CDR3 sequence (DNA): TGTGCCAGCAGTTCCGGTGGGTACTACGAGCAGTACTTC. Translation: CASSSGGYYEQYF. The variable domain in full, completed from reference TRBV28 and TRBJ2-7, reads DVKVTQSSRYLVKRTGEKVFLECVQDMDHENMFWYRQDPGLGLRLIYFSYDVKMKEKGDIPEGYSVSREKKERFSLILESASTNQTSMYLCASSSGGYYEQYFGPGTRLTVT.

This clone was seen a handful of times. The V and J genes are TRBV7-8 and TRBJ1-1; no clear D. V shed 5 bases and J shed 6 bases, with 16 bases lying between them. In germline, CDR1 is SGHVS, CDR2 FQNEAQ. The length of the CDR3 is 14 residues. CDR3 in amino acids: CASSPGDARAEAFF. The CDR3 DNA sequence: TGTGCCAGCAGCCCCGGGGATGCTCGGGCTGAAGCTTTCTTT. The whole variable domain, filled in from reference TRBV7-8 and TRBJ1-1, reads GAGVSQSPRYKVAKRGQDVALRCDPISGHVSLFWYQQALGQGPEFLTYFQNEAQLDKSGLPSDRFFAERPEGSVSTLKIQRTQQEDSAVYLCASSPGDARAEAFFGQGTRLTVV.

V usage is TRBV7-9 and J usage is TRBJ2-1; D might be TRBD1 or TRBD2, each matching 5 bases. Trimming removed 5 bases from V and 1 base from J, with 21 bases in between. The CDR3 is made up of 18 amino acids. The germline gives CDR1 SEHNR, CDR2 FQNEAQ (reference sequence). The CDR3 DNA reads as TGTGCCAGCAGCACCCGGCAACCAGTGGGGGATTCCTACAATGAGCAGTTCTTC. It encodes CASSTRQPVGDSYNEQFF.

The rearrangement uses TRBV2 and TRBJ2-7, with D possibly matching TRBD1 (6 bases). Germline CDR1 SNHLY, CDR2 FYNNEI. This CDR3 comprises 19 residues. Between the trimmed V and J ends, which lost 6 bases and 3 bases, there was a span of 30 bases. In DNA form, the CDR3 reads TGTGCCAGCAGACCAATTTACCGGAGACAGGTGGCGCTAGACTACGAGCAGTACTTC. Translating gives CASRPIYRRQVALDYEQYF.

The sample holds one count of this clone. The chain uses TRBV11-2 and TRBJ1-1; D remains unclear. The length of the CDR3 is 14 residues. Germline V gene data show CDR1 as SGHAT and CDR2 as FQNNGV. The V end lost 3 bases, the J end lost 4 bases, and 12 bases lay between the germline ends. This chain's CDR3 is CASSFGSRSTEAFF. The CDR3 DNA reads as TGTGCCAGCAGCTTCGGCTCGCGGTCCACTGAAGCTTTCTTT.

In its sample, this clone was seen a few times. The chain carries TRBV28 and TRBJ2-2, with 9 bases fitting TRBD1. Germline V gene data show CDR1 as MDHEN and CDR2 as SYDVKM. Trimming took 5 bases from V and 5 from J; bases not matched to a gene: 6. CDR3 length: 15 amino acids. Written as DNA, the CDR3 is TGTGCCAGCAGTCCCGACAGGGGGTGGACCGGGGAGCTGTTTTTT. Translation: CASSPDRGWTGELFF.

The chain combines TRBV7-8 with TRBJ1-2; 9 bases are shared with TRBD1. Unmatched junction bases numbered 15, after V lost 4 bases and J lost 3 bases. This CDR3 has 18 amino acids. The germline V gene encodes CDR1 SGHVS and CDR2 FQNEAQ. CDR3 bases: TGTGCCAGCAGCTCCCTGACCGGGACAGGGTTTGAAGACTATGGCTACACCTTC. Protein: CASSSLTGTGFEDYGYTF.

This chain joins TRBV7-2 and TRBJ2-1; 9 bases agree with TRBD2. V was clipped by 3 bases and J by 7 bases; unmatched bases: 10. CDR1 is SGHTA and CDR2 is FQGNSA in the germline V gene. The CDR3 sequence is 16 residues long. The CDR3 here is CASSFPDSGSGNEQFF. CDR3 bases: TGTGCCAGCAGCTTCCCGGATAGCGGGAGTGGGAATGAGCAGTTCTTC.

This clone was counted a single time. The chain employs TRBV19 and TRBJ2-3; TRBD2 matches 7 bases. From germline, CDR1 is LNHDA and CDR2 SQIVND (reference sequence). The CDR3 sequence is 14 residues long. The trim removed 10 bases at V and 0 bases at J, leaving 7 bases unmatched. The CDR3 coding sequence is TGTGCCACCACTCGGGGAGGGAGCACAGATACGCAGTATTTT. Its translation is CATTRGGSTDTQYF.

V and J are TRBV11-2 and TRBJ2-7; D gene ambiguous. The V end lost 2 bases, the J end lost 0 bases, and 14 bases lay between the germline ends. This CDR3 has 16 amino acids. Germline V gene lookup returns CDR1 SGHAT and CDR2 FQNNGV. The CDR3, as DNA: TGTGCCAGCAGCTTAAGTAGACTCCCGCGCTCCTACGAGCAGTACGTC. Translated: CASSLSRLPRSYEQYV.

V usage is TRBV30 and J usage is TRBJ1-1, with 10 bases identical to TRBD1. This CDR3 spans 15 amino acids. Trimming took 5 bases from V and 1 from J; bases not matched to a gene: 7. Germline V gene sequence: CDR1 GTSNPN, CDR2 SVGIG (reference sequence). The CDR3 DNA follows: TGTGCCTGGCTACGGGACAGGGGCAGGAACACTGAAGCTTTCTTT. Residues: CAWLRDRGRNTEAFF. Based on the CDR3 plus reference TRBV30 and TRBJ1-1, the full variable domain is SQTIHQWPATLVQPVGSPLSLECTVEGTSNPNLYWYRQAAGRGLQLLFYSVGIGQISSEVPQNLSASRPQDRQFILSSKKLLLSDSGFYLCAWLRDRGRNTEAFFGQGTRLTVV.

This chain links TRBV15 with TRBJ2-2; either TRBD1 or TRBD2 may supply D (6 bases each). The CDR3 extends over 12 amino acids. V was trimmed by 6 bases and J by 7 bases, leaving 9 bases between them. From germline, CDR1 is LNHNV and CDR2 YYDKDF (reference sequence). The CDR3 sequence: CATREGGGELFF. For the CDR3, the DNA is TGTGCCACCAGGGAGGGGGGCGGGGAGCTGTTTTTT.

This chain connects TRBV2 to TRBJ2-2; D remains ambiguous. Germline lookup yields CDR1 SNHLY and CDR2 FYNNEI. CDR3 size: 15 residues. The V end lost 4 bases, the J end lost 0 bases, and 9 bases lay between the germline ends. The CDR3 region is CASSVGQANTGELFF. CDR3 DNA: TGTGCCAGCAGTGTTGGGCAGGCGAACACCGGGGAGCTGTTTTTT. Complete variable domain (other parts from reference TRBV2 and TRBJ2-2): EPEVTQTPSHQVTQMGQEVILRCVPISNHLYFYWYRQILGQKVEFLVSFYNNEISEKSEIFDDQFSVERPDGSNFTLKIRSTKLEDSAMYFCASSVGQANTGELFFGEGSRLTVL.

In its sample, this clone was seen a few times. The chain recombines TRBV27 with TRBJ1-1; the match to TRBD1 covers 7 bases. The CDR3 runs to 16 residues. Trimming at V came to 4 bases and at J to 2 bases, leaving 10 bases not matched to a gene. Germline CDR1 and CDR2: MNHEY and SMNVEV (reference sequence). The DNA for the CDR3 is TGTGCCAGCAGTTCTCTACTGAGGACAGGCAACACTGAAGCTTTCTTT. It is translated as CASSSLLRTGNTEAFF.

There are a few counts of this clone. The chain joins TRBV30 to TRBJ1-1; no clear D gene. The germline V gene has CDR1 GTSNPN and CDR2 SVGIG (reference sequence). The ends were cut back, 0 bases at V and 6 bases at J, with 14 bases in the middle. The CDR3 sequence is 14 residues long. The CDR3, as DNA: TGTGCCTGGAGTGTGTTGCCCGGGAGCCCTGAAGCTTTCTTT. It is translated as CAWSVLPGSPEAFF. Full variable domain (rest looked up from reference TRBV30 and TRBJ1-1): SQTIHQWPATLVQPVGSPLSLECTVEGTSNPNLYWYRQAAGRGLQLLFYSVGIGQISSEVPQNLSASRPQDRQFILSSKKLLLSDSGFYLCAWSVLPGSPEAFFGQGTRLTVV.

The CDR3 region has the DNA TGTGCCAGCAGCTCCCTGGGGACAGGGAAAGAGACCCAGTACTTC. As protein: CASSSLGTGKETQYF. The chain recombines TRBV5-8 with TRBJ2-5, with 9 positions matching TRBD1. CDR3 length: 15 amino acids. J lost 3 bases, V lost 3 bases, and 6 bases had no gene match. Germline V lookup: CDR1 SGHTS, CDR2 YDEGEE.

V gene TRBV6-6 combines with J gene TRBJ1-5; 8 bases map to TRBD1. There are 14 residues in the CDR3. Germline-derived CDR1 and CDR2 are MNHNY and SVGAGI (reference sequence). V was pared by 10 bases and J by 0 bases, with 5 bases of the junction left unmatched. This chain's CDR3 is CATTGGSSNQPQHF. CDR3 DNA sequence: TGTGCCACCACAGGGGGTTCTAGCAATCAGCCCCAGCATTTT.

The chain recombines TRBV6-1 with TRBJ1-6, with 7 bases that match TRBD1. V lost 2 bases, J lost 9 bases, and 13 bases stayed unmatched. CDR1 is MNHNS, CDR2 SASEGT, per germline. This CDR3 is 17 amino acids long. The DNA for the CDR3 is TGTGCCAGCAGTGAAATATTGACAGGGCCTATAAGTTCACCCCTCCACTTT. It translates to CASSEILTGPISSPLHF.

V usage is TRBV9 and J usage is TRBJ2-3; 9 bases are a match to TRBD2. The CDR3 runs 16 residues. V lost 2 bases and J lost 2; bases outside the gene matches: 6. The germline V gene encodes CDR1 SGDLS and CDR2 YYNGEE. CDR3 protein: CASSVGGGAVTDTQYF. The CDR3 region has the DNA TGTGCCAGCAGCGTCGGCGGGGGGGCGGTCACAGATACGCAGTATTTT.

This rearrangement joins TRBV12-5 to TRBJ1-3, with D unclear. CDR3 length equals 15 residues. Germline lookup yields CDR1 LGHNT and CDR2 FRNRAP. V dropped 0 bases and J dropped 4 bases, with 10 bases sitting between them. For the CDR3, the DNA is TGTGCTAGTGGTTTGGTAGTAGGGAGGGGAAACACCATATATTTT. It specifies CASGLVVGRGNTIYF.

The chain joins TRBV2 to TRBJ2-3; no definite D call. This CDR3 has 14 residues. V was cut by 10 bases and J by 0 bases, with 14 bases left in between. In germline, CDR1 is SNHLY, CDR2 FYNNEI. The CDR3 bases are TGTGCCAACTTACGACGGTCTAGCACAGATACGCAGTATTTT. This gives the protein CANLRRSSTDTQYF.